The subject of this entry is one T cell receptor (beta chain). A much more abundant neighbour one base away suggests this may be a read error. This sample stems from a study of blood T cells in healthy people across ages. Together with a sample-barcoded 5' primer, a J-beta primer mix was included in a second PCR lasting about 7 to 11 cycles. The authors tagged each cDNA molecule using a template-switch adaptor with 12 random nucleotides. A single record per CDR3 protein comes from TCRdb applying MiXCR to the 5' RACE reads. In the table there are approximately 700,000 distinct CDR3 sequences, approximately 30% of which are singletons. Germline-derived CDR1 and CDR2 are MNHEY and SVGEGT. The length of the CDR3 is 16 residues. V was clipped by 5 bases and J by 2 bases; unmatched bases: 6. At least 5.5 micrograms of total RNA were extracted per sample.

This clonotype originated in a woman aged 80 or over in good health. The V gene is TRBV6-2 or TRBV6-3, the J gene TRBJ2-1; 10 bases line up with TRBD2. The specimen sequenced was blood. The CDR3 reads CASSKLSGGAYNEQFF. The CDR3, as DNA: TGTGCCAGCAGTAAATTGAGCGGGGGGGCCTACAATGAGCAGTTCTTC.